These 2 T cell receptor beta chains originate from one sample sequenced in a study of T cells in localized non-small cell lung cancer. TCRdb keeps only in-frame clones here, not all; method: immunoSEQ multiplex PCR. The sample lists 2,000 to 2,500 clones; less than 30% were seen once. The sample was lung tumor tissue, taken before any cancer treatment. The receptors derive from a man aged 35 to 69 with stage II lung adenocarcinoma.

The rearrangement uses TRBV10-1 and TRBJ1-2, with D perhaps matching TRBD1 (5 bases). This CDR3 spans 16 amino acids. CDR1 is WNHNN and CDR2 is SYGVQD in the germline V gene (reference sequence). Between the trimmed V and J ends, which lost 6 bases and 2 bases, there was a span of 19 bases. CDR3 sequence (DNA): TGCGCCAGCAGCGTCTTCCGGGACCCTTCCAACTATGGCTACACCTTC. It translates to CASSVFRDPSNYGYTF.

This clone is medium-sized within its sample. One end of the junction varies from germline; a read error may be responsible. The J gene is TRBJ2-2, the V gene TRBV6-8, with unresolved D. Looked up from germline, CDR1 is MNHGY and CDR2 is SAAAGT. This CDR3 region has 16 residues. The CDR3 sequence is CAISLSTVWTAGELFF. CDR3 nucleotides: TGTGCCATCAGTCTTAGCACGGTCTGGACGGCCGGGGAGCTGTTTTTT.